Sequencing of this T cell receptor beta chain was carried out in a study of T-cell memory formation after mild COVID-19 (dated by TCRdb to about 2021). At the level of the whole study: TCR sequence clusters from the two donors were found to be largely donor specific. The cohort comprised two young, previously healthy adult volunteers, one female and one male. Longitudinal TCRalpha and TCRbeta repertoire sequencing tracked T-cell clones expanding and contracting after mild COVID-19 in a couple of donors. Here is what the overall study found, with its caveats: Contracting CD4+ clones turned up mainly in the CM and EM memory subsets, whereas EMRA was where CD8+ clones were enriched. The study included only a couple of mild cases, and larger cohorts that include severe cases with pre-infection samples were judged to be necessary. Whether the second-wave clones peaking on day 37 were SARS-CoV-2 specific was not confirmed. Clones contracting from day 15 to 85 had balanced CD4/CD8 phenotypes, while a second wave expanding from day 15 to 37 was biased towards CD4+. Some responding clones were found in pre-infection memory, which suggests that pre-existing cross-reactive memory T cells took part in the SARS-CoV-2 response.

A note on this clonotype: It has no known antigen specificity. No much larger clone is present one base from it, and per-base qualities are unavailable.

The CDR3 runs 16 residues from the cysteine to the phenylalanine. CDR3 DNA is the only sequence kept; it has 48 bases, read in frame from the first base. As encoded in the germline V gene, CDR1 is MNHNS while CDR2 is SASEGT. Cut back by 3 bases and 4 bases, the V and J ends lie 17 bases apart. PBMCs were isolated by Ficoll-Paque density gradient centrifugation. These reads were obtained on an Illumina NovaSeq 6000. Using 5'RACE with constant-segment primers, TCRalpha and TCRbeta cDNA libraries were constructed, with sample barcodes and unique molecular identifiers added in the process. RNA was extracted from every sample with Trizol reagent. Amplification of the libraries took two PCR steps, and the second step added a second sample barcode plus Illumina TruSeq adapters. Sequencing of the libraries was done on an Illumina NovaSeq, producing 2 x 150 bp paired-end reads. Processing in the source paper ran as follows. Demultiplexing of reads and collapsing into UMI-guided consensus sequences were performed with migec v1.2.7. With mixcr v2.1.11, UMI consensuses were aligned to TRA and TRB V and J templates and assembled into clonotypes. A clonotype was counted as expanded or contracted only when both edgeR and NoisET called the clonotype significant, with the noise models trained on biological replicates. For edgeR calls, the thresholds were a false discovery rate-adjusted p below 0.01 and a log2 fold-change of 1. As an exploratory analysis of dynamics, PCA with hierarchical clustering was applied to max-normalized trajectories of the 1000 most abundant clonotypes. Each responding clone was given a CD4 or CD8 phenotype based on the CD4+ and CD8+ repertoires, which had been sequenced separately. TCRdb cleaned the public reads at Q25 with fastp, built clones with MiXCR and kept in-frame beta chains. All rows with the same CDR3 protein become a single entry with the most common DNA and genes. These V and J calls are TCRdb output, not the study's own analysis. This sample comprises around 530,000 distinct CDR3 sequences, about 20% of them detected only once. The top ten constitute around 7.7% of the sample.

This receptor was taken from an adult woman who had mild COVID-19 (a few samples of this study predate the infection). The sample titles of this study are shuffled in the database, so cell type and time point are left out; the donor was told from shared clones. The V and J segments used are TRBV6-1 and TRBJ2-3; the best D guess is TRBD2, with 6 bases matching. The material sequenced was PBMCs or a T cell subset sorted from them (not recorded which). This receptor carries the CDR3 CASSENGGAASDTQYF. The DNA sequence is TGTGCCAGCAGTGAGAATGGCGGGGCTGCTTCAGATACGCAGTATTTT.